Listed below are T cell receptor beta chains from one sample, sequenced in a study of beta chain features in type 1 diabetes. Using immunoSEQ multiplex PCR, the repertoire was profiled, and TCRdb retains in-frame clones only, with some absent. The sample contains about 700,000 clones, around an eighth of which appear only once. Source material: naive CD4+ T cells from blood. These receptors all stem from a man between 18 and 35 years old with type 1 diabetes. CDR3s include the opening cysteine and the closing phenylalanine or tryptophan. The D gene is left open where the match is weak. A row's size may be missing; if present it is once, few, many or a size class.

>TRBJ2-5|NA|NA|TRBV6-5
TGTGCCAGCAGTTACGGTGGTCCGGTGACCCAGTACTTC
CASSYGGPVTQYF
>TRBJ2-2|NA|NA|TRBV2
TGTGCCAGTTTGAGGGGGAACACCGGGGAGCTGTTTTTT
CASLRGNTGELFF
>TRBJ2-1|NA|NA|TRBV2
TGTGCCAGCAGTGAAACGAGGGATGGAGGCTACGATGAGCAGTTCTTC
CASSETRDGGYDEQFF
>TRBJ2-1|TRBD2|NA|TRBV5-1
TGCGCCAGCAGCTTGGCCGGCTTAGCGGGGGTCGATGAGCAGTTCTTC
CASSLAGLAGVDEQFF
>TRBJ2-1|NA|NA|TRBV7-9
TGTGCCAGCAGCTATATGGGTGAGCAGTTCTTC
CASSYMGEQFF
>TRBJ1-2|TRBD1|NA|TRBV23-1
TGCGCCAGCAGTCAATCCTGGACAGGAGGCTACACCTTC
CASSQSWTGGYTF
>TRBJ2-3|NA|NA|TRBV9
TGTGCCAGCAGCGTAGTAGGAACACTTAGCACAGATACGCAGTATTTT
CASSVVGTLSTDTQYF
>TRBJ2-7|TRBD2|NA|TRBV18
TGTGCCAGCTCACCAACTAGCGGGGACTACGAGCAGTACTTC
CASSPTSGDYEQYF
>TRBJ1-2|NA|NA|TRBV6-1
TGTGCCAGCAGAACGGACACGCCCTATGGCTACACCTTC
CASRTDTPYGYTF
>TRBJ1-1|TRBD1|NA|TRBV9
TGTGCCAGCGGAGGGACAGGTGAAGCTTTCTTT
CASGGTGEAFF
>TRBJ1-4|NA|few|TRBV14
TGTGCCAGCAGCCCCACCGAAGGCAGGGCAGGGGAAAAACTGTTTTTT
CASSPTEGRAGEKLFF
>TRBJ1-6|TRBD1|NA|TRBV12-5
TGTGCTAGTGGTCCGGACAGGGATCGGACACCCCTCCACTTT
CASGPDRDRTPLHF
>TRBJ1-6|TRBD1|NA|TRBV9
TGTGCCAGCAGCGCCACTACAGGGGAGGGTTCACCCCTCCACTTT
CASSATTGEGSPLHF
>TRBJ2-5|NA|NA|TRBV9
TGTGCCAGCAGCGTAGGGCCCCGCCAAGAGACCCAGTACTTC
CASSVGPRQETQYF
>TRBJ2-7|NA|NA|TRBV10-3
TGTGCCATCAGTGTACACGGGCCGGGTACCTACGAGCAGTACTTC
CAISVHGPGTYEQYF
>TRBJ2-5|TRBD2|few|TRBV7-9
TGTGCCAGCAGCTTAGGGTCTCTAGCGGGGACGCAAGAGACCCAGTACTTC
CASSLGSLAGTQETQYF
>TRBJ2-6|NA|few|TRBV19
TGTGCCAGTAGTGTTCCGGCCGGGGCCAACGTCCTGACTTTC
CASSVPAGANVLTF
>TRBJ1-2|NA|NA|TRBV6-5
TGTGCCAGCAGTTACGACGTAGACTATGGCTACACCTTC
CASSYDVDYGYTF
>TRBJ2-7|NA|few|TRBV29-1
TGCAGCACTGGGCCAGGGCAAGGTACCGAGCAGTACTTC
CSTGPGQGTEQYF
>TRBJ1-1|NA|NA|TRBV19
TGTGCCAGTAGTATCTTGGCCGTCTCGCCGATAGCTTTCTTT
CASSILAVSPIAFF
>TRBJ1-1|NA|few|TRBV7-8
TGTGCCAGCAGCTCGGGACCATACACTGAAGCTTTCTTT
CASSSGPYTEAFF
>TRBJ1-6|NA|NA|TRBV18
TGTGCCAGCTCACTCGGACAGATACCTAATTCACCCCTCCACTTT
CASSLGQIPNSPLHF
>TRBJ1-5|NA|few|TRBV19
TGTGCCAGTAGTGCGGGGTTAGGGCAGCCCCAGCATTTT
CASSAGLGQPQHF
>TRBJ1-1|NA|NA|TRBV10-3
TGTGCCATCAGTGGGACGCCGGACACTGAAGCTTTCTTT
CAISGTPDTEAFF
>TRBJ2-7|NA|NA|TRBV29-1
TGCAGCGCCCGACGGGACTCCTACGAGCAGTACTTC
CSARRDSYEQYF
>TRBJ1-5|NA|NA|TRBV10-3
TGTGCCATCAGAGAGCCTGGGGGCAATCAGCCCCAGCATTTT
CAIREPGGNQPQHF
>TRBJ1-1|NA|NA|TRBV21-1
TGTGCCAGCCCCTCTGGCCTCGCTGAAGCTTTCTTT
CASPSGLAEAFF
>TRBJ1-1|NA|NA|TRBV18
TGTGCCAGCTCATCATCAGAAAACACTGAAGCTTTCTTT
CASSSSENTEAFF
>TRBJ2-1|NA|NA|TRBV11-2
TGTGCCAGCAGCTTCGGGACTTCCGGCTCCTACAATGAGCAGTTCTTC
CASSFGTSGSYNEQFF
>TRBJ2-2|NA|few|TRBV7-6
TGTGCCAGCAGCTCCGGGGGCAGGCCGAACACCGGGGAGCTGTTTTTT
CASSSGGRPNTGELFF
>TRBJ1-4|NA|few|TRBV15
TGTGCCACCTCGCTGCTTGGGGGTGAAAAACTGTTTTTT
CATSLLGGEKLFF
>TRBJ2-3|TRBD1|NA|TRBV28
TGTGCCAGCAGTTTATCGCAGGGGGCAGATACGCAGTATTTT
CASSLSQGADTQYF
>TRBJ2-3|TRBD2|few|TRBV7-9
TGTGCCAGCAGCCCTAGGGGACTAGCGGGGGTCACAGATACGCAGTATTTT
CASSPRGLAGVTDTQYF
>TRBJ2-5|NA|few|TRBV5-1
TGCGCCAGCAGCTTGGCCTGGTTGGAGACCCAGTACTTC
CASSLAWLETQYF
>TRBJ2-5|NA|NA|TRBV6-5
TGTGCCAGCAGTTACTCCTGGACGGAGACCCAGTACTTC
CASSYSWTETQYF
>TRBJ2-7|NA|few|TRBV30
TGTGCCTGGAGTGGCCAGGATCCCTACGAGCAGTACTTC
CAWSGQDPYEQYF
>TRBJ1-6|NA|NA|TRBV6-1
TGTGCCAGCAGTGGGAAGGGGCTTATCTATAATTCACCCCTCCACTTT
CASSGKGLIYNSPLHF
>TRBJ1-5|NA|NA|TRBV10-2
TGCGCCAGCAGTGAGTCCAGGATCAATCAGCCCCAGCATTTT
CASSESRINQPQHF
>TRBJ1-5|NA|few|TRBV6-6
TGTGCCAGCAGCCCCGCCTTTGGGCCCCAGCATTTT
CASSPAFGPQHF
>TRBJ2-2|TRBD2|NA|TRBV2
TGTGCCAGCAGCCTAAGGACGGGACTAGCGGGGTACTTAACGAACACCGGGGAGCTGTTTTTT
CASSLRTGLAGYLTNTGELFF
>TRBJ1-6|TRBD1|few|TRBV27
TGTGCCAGCAGTTGGGACAGGGTCTATTCACCCCTCCACTTT
CASSWDRVYSPLHF
>TRBJ1-5|TRBD1|NA|TRBV5-1
TGCGCCAGCAGCTTGGACGGGACAGAGAATCAGCCCCAGCATTTT
CASSLDGTENQPQHF
>TRBJ1-1|NA|NA|TRBV5-1
TGCGCCAGCATGCCGGGCCCGAACACTGAAGCTTTCTTT
CASMPGPNTEAFF
>TRBJ1-2|TRBD1|NA|TRBV9
TGTGCCAGCAGCGAACAGGGGGACTATGGCTACACCTTC
CASSEQGDYGYTF
>TRBJ1-1|NA|NA|TRBV18
TGTGCCAGCTCACCCAGCGGCGGAATGAACACTGAAGCTTTCTTT
CASSPSGGMNTEAFF
>TRBJ2-2|NA|NA|TRBV10-3
TGTGCCTCCGAGCCCTACCGGGACACCGGGGAGCTGTTTTTT
CASEPYRDTGELFF
>TRBJ2-7|NA|NA|TRBV4-1
TGCGCCAGCAGCCGAGGGGCAGAAGGTTCCTACGAGCAGTACTTC
CASSRGAEGSYEQYF
>TRBJ1-6|NA|NA|TRBV6-1
TGTGCCACCAGACAAGCCCCAAATTCACCCCTCCACTTT
CATRQAPNSPLHF
>TRBJ2-5|TRBD1|NA|TRBV15
TGTGCCACCAGCACCTCCGGGACAGGGTCATTCCAAGAGACCCAGTACTTC
CATSTSGTGSFQETQYF